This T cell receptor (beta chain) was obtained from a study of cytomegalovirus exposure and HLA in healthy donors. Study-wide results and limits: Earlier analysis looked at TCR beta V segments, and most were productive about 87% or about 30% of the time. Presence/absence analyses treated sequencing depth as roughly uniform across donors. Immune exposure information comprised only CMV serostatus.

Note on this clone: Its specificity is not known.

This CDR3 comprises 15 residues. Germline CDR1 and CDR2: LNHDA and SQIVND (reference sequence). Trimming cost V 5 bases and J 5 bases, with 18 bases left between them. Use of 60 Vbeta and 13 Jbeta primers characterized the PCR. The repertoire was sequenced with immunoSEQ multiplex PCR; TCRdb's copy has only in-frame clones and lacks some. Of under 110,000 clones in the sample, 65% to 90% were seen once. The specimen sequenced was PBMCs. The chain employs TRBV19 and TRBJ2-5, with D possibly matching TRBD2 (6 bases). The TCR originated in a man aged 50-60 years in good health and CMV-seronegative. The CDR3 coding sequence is TGTGCCAGTAGTGTACCGGGACGCCGGGAGGAGACCCAGTACTTC. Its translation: CASSVPGRREETQYF. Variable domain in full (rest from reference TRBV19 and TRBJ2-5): DGGITQSPKYLFRKEGQNVTLSCEQNLNHDAMYWYRQDPGQGLRLIYYSQIVNDFQKGDIAEGYSVSREKKESFPLTVTSAQKNPTAFYLCASSVPGRREETQYFGPGTRLLVL.